Below, one T cell receptor beta chain is given with its context. Germline-derived CDR1 and CDR2 are LNHDA and SQIVND (reference sequence). The CDR3 totals 12 residues. V was pared by 3 bases and J by 7 bases, with 9 bases between. The record originates from a study of T cell responses to AZD1222 COVID-19 vaccine. The repertoire was sequenced with immunoSEQ multiplex PCR; TCRdb's copy has only in-frame clones and lacks some. The sample yields approximately 130,000 clones, approximately 86% seen once. The TCR originated in an adult who received the AZD1222 COVID-19 vaccine. The sample was peripheral blood, taken 28 days after the second AZD1222 dose. The chain is built from TRBV19 and TRBJ1-1; weak D call: TRBD1 (5 bases). The CDR3 spells CASSIVGGEAFF. Here the CDR3 DNA reads TGTGCCAGTAGTATTGTGGGGGGTGAAGCTTTCTTT.